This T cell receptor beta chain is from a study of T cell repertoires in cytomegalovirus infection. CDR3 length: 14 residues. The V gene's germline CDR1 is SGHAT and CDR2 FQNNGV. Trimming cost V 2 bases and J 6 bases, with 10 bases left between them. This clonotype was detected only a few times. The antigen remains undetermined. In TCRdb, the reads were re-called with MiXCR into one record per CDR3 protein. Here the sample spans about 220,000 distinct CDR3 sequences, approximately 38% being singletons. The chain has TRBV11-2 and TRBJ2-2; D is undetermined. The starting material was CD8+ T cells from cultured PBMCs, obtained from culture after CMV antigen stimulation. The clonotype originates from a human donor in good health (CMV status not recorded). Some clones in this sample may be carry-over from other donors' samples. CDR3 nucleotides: TGTGCCAGCAGCTTAATTAAGGTGGCCGGGGAGCTGTTTTTT. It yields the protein CASSLIKVAGELFF.